The clone carrying this T cell receptor (beta chain) was detected only once. The target antigen is unknown. This CDR3 comprises 15 residues. The V gene end was trimmed by 6 bases and the J gene end by 4 bases; junction bases not matched to a gene: 6. Per germline, CDR1 MNHEY and CDR2 SVGEGT. Amplification by 5'RACE using constant-segment primers produced TCR alpha and TCR beta cDNA libraries that carried sample barcodes and UMIs. TCRdb processed the 5' RACE reads anew with MiXCR; each CDR3 protein has one entry. This repertoire shows 80,000 to 130,000 distinct CDR3 sequences, roughly 11% found once; its top ten account for around 39%. The sample comes from a study of T-cell memory formation after mild COVID-19. Study-level points and caveats: Largely, contracting CD4+ clones fell within CM and EM, and contracting CD8+ clones within EMRA. Specificity for SARS-CoV-2 was not confirmed among the second-wave clones peaking on day 37.

The sample was PBMCs or a T cell subset sorted from them (not recorded which). The TCR was taken from a man aged 18 to 35 who had mild COVID-19 (a few samples of this study predate the infection). Cell type and time point are not known. The chain couples TRBV6-2 or TRBV6-3 to TRBJ2-3, with 11 nucleotides matching TRBD2. The DNA of the CDR3 is TGTGCCAGCAGGTATAGCGGGGGGGCGCCAGATACGCAGTATTTT. This sequence encodes CASRYSGGAPDTQYF.